Below are 6 T cell receptor beta chains sequenced from a single sample in a study of CD8+ T cells in alopecia areata. RNA, once extracted, was reverse transcribed into cDNA for use as the sequencing template. Profiling relied on immunoSEQ multiplex PCR, and the TCRdb table lists in-frame clones only, not all of them. The sample contains about 180,000 clones, 67% of which appear only once. This material consisted of CD8+ T cells sorted from blood, taken at week 0. These TCRs come from a human donor with alopecia areata.

This clone has a single count. The chain joins TRBV27 to TRBJ1-5; 7 nucleotides align to TRBD1. CDR3 length: 15 residues. CDR1 is MNHEY, CDR2 SMNVEV, per germline (reference sequence). V shed 7 bases, J shed 6 bases, and the junction held 12 bases outside the gene matches. CDR3 nucleotides: TGTGCCAGCACCCGAACAGGGGAAGTAGGTCAGCCCCAGCATTTT. It translates to CASTRTGEVGQPQHF.

The chain uses TRBV6-5 and TRBJ2-3, with TRBD2 matching over 9 bases. The germline CDR1 and CDR2 sequences are MNHEY and SVGAGI. The CDR3 runs 15 residues. The trim removed 7 bases at V and 2 bases at J, leaving 7 bases unmatched. In DNA form, the CDR3 reads TGTGCCAGCACCCATAGACTAGCGGACACAGATACGCAGTATTTT. It specifies CASTHRLADTDTQYF.

The chain combines TRBV2 with TRBJ1-1; D is undetermined. CDR1 is SNHLY and CDR2 is FYNNEI in the germline V gene. The CDR3 is 14 residues long. V lost 7 bases to trimming and J lost 4 bases, with 16 bases between them. The CDR3 DNA is TGTGCCAGCATGATTAGGGAATGGGGCACTGAAGCTTTCTTT. It specifies CASMIREWGTEAFF.

The rearrangement uses TRBV29-1 and TRBJ2-7, with TRBD2 matching over 10 bases. Per germline, CDR1 SQVTM and CDR2 ANQGSEA. V trimming: 6 bases; J trimming: 6 bases; junction bases outside the gene matches: 5. This CDR3 is 12 amino acids long. This CDR3 is CSVPSGGGEQYF. CDR3 DNA sequence: TGCAGCGTACCCAGCGGGGGGGGCGAGCAGTACTTC.

The chain links TRBV5-6 to TRBJ2-2; 7 bases fit TRBD1. Trimming cost V 0 bases and J 7 bases; bases outside gene matches: 6. Germline-derived CDR1 and CDR2 are SGHDT and YYEEEE. CDR3 length: 15 residues. CDR3 sequence (DNA): TGTGCCAGCAGCTTGGGAACAGGGGTTTACGGGGAGCTGTTTTTT. Protein: CASSLGTGVYGELFF.

The J gene is TRBJ2-2, the V gene TRBV25-1, with a tentative D call TRBD2 (6 bases). CDR3 size: 12 residues. V was clipped by 9 bases and J by 7 bases, with 12 bases between them. The germline V gene encodes CDR1 MGHDK and CDR2 SYGVNS. The CDR3 is CASGGWFGELFF. The CDR3 DNA sequence: TGTGCCAGTGGGGGGTGGTTCGGGGAGCTGTTTTTT.